This entry lists 5 T cell receptor beta chains sequenced from one sample in a study of OX40 agonist ivuxolimab in advanced cancers. Assay used: immunoSEQ multiplex PCR; TCRdb lists only in-frame clones, some missing. This table holds just under 20,000 clones, about 80% found once. The material was CD4+ or CD8+ T cells sorted from blood, obtained in a trial of the OX40 agonist ivuxolimab. The receptor set was obtained from an adult with an advanced solid tumor such as melanoma, head and neck, liver or kidney cancer.

This chain joins TRBV30 and TRBJ1-6; D perhaps matches TRBD1 (5 bases). This CDR3 has 14 residues. Germline CDR1 and CDR2: GTSNPN and SVGIG (reference sequence). The ends were cut back, 2 bases at V and 9 bases at J, with 14 bases in the middle. The CDR3 bases are TGTGCCTGGAGTTCGCATACAGGCCGTTCACCCCTCCACTTT. Encoded protein: CAWSSHTGRSPLHF.

This clone has only one observation. The V and J genes are TRBV27 and TRBJ2-1; D is uncertain. Trimming took off 0 bases at V and 4 bases at J, with 4 bases between the two ends. This CDR3 region has 13 residues. Germline CDR1 is MNHEY and CDR2 is SMNVEV (reference sequence). The CDR3 bases are TGTGCCAGCAGTTTATCAGTATACAATGAGCAGTTCTTC. It translates to CASSLSVYNEQFF.

The chain joins TRBV20-1 to TRBJ1-5; possible D gene TRBD1, 5 bases. The CDR3 contains 11 residues. CDR1 and CDR2 from the germline V gene are DFQATT and SNEGSKA (reference sequence). V lost 5 bases to trimming and J lost 6 bases, with 8 bases between them. The CDR3 loop is CSAGQGQPQHF. The CDR3 nucleotides are TGCAGTGCTGGACAAGGTCAGCCCCAGCATTTT.

The rearrangement uses TRBV6-5 and TRBJ2-7, with unresolved D. The CDR3 loop spans 15 amino acids. The V and J ends lost 6 bases and 0 bases respectively, with 15 bases between them. In germline, CDR1 is MNHEY, CDR2 SVGAGI. The chain's CDR3 is CASSPSGGSSYEQYF. The DNA for the CDR3 is TGTGCCAGCAGCCCCTCGGGTGGAAGCTCCTACGAGCAGTACTTC.

The chain carries TRBV28 and TRBJ2-1; 12 bases match TRBD2. Germline CDR1 and CDR2: MDHEN and SYDVKM. The V segment lost 10 bases and the J segment 15 bases; nucleotides outside the gene matches: 7. This CDR3 is built from 11 residues. The CDR3 nucleotides are TGTGCCATCGGACTAGCGGGACTAAGGTTCTTC. Translation gives CAIGLAGLRFF. The full variable domain, its missing parts supplied by reference TRBV28 and TRBJ2-1, is DVKVTQSSRYLVKRTGEKVFLECVQDMDHENMFWYRQDPGLGLRLIYFSYDVKMKEKGDIPEGYSVSREKKERFSLILESASTNQTSMYLCAIGLAGLRFFGPGTRLTVL.